Shown below are 8 T cell receptor beta chains from a single sample sequenced in a study of regulatory T cells in long-lasting Graves disease. Time point of the sample: newly diagnosed GD, antithyroid drugs for less than 3 months. RNA extracted from PBMCs served as the sequencing template. Construction of TCR beta libraries relied on iRepertoire HTBI primers and on Arm-PCR targeting CDR3 regions. TCRdb re-called the multiplex PCR reads with MiXCR, one entry per CDR3 protein. The table records hundreds of thousands of distinct CDR3 sequences, under 20% of them present only once. The same data also went into a second study, on T cells in Graves' hyperthyroidism and ophthalmopathy.

This specimen consisted of peripheral blood mononuclear cells (PBMCs), obtained at new diagnosis, from a patient treated with antithyroid drugs. The source of these receptors is a young woman with Graves disease.

With respect to this clonotype: A much larger clonotype is one base distant, so this may be a read error. The rearrangement links TRBV7-2 to TRBJ2-7, with 8 bases lining up with TRBD1. J gave up 2 bases and V 3 bases, and 3 bases lay outside the gene matches. Germline V lookup: CDR1 SGHTA, CDR2 FQGNSA. The CDR3 covers 14 residues. CDR3 DNA sequence: TGTGCCAGCAGCTTCCAACAGGGGGCCTACGAGCAGTACTTC. Translated: CASSFQQGAYEQYF.

This clonotype was detected many times. The rearrangement links TRBV29-1 to TRBJ2-3; TRBD2 matches 8 bases. This CDR3 contains 15 residues. CDR1 is SQVTM, CDR2 ANQGSEA, per germline. Losses at the gene ends were 5 bases for V and 0 bases for J; bases not matched to a gene: 7. This CDR3 reads CSVQPSSGSTDTQYF. DNA of the CDR3: TGCAGCGTTCAACCATCTAGCGGGAGCACAGATACGCAGTATTTT.

This clonotype was seen a few times. Given the absence of the conserved phenylalanine or tryptophan at the CDR3 end, a read error is likely. The V and J genes are TRBV12-3 or TRBV12-4 and TRBJ1-4; 11 nucleotides agree with TRBD1. After removal of 6 bases from V and 7 bases from J, the junction contained 7 bases not matched to a gene. This CDR3 is 15 amino acids long. The DNA for the CDR3 is TGTGCCAGCAGGCACCGGGACAGGGGGAGTGAAAAACTGTTTTCT. It is translated as CASRHRDRGSEKLFS.

Ten or more counts support this clonotype. The V call is TRBV11-2, the J call TRBJ2-4; D unclear. The CDR3 is 14 amino acids. Trimming took off 3 bases at V and 0 bases at J, with 6 bases between the two ends. CDR1 SGHAT and CDR2 FQNNGV come from the germline V gene. In DNA form, the CDR3 reads TGTGCCAGCAGCTTTAGGTTAGCCAAAAACATTCAGTACTTC. Amino acid sequence: CASSFRLAKNIQYF. The variable domain in full, with the rest retrieved from reference TRBV11-2 and TRBJ2-4, is EAGVAQSPRYKIIEKRQSVAFWCNPISGHATLYWYQQILGQGPKLLIQFQNNGVVDDSQLPKDRFSAERLKGVDSTLKIQPAKLEDSAVYLCASSFRLAKNIQYFGAGTRLSVL.

The chain has TRBV2 and TRBJ1-2, with D unresolved. There are 12 residues in the CDR3. Trimming left V 7 bases short and J 8 bases short, with 14 bases between. Per germline, CDR1 SNHLY and CDR2 FYNNEI. The CDR3 DNA reads TGTGCCAGCAATAGGGATATTGAGGGCTACACCTTC. It encodes CASNRDIEGYTF.

The genes are TRBV19 and TRBJ2-7; 9 nucleotides line up with TRBD1. This CDR3 contains 16 residues. From germline, CDR1 is LNHDA and CDR2 SQIVND (reference sequence). V shed 3 bases and J 0 bases; nucleotides not matched to a gene: 6. Here the CDR3 reads CASSIIPGQGSYEQYF. The CDR3 nucleotides read TGTGCCAGTAGTATCATCCCGGGACAGGGCTCCTACGAGCAGTACTTC.

With regard to this clonotype: This may arise from a read error, as a much more abundant clone is one base away. This sequence joins TRBV30 and TRBJ1-5, with D possibly being TRBD2 (6 bases). The end of the DNA aligns better with TRBJ2-3, so the J call may be wrong. The CDR3 extends over 13 amino acids. The V gene's germline CDR1 is GTSNPN and CDR2 SVGIG (reference sequence). In nucleotides, the CDR3 is TGTGCCTGGAGTCGGCGGGGCAATCAGCCCCAGTATTTT. It is translated as CAWSRRGNQPQYF.

This clonotype has a count of ten or more. The chain is built from TRBV12-3 or TRBV12-4 and TRBJ2-1; no reliable D call. V was pared by 6 bases and J by 0 bases, with 9 bases between. The CDR3 is 14 residues long. This chain's CDR3 is CASSTRSSYNEQFF. CDR3 DNA: TGTGCCAGCAGCACAAGAAGCTCCTACAATGAGCAGTTCTTC.